This T cell receptor beta chain was sequenced during a study of T cells in tuberculosis. Turning to the study itself: This South African cohort compared adolescents with or without latent tuberculosis against adults with active tuberculosis.

Study results and caveats: The TCR-beta difference was not significant; alpha differences partly reflected length.

The data were produced by immunoSEQ multiplex PCR, yet TCRdb's version contains in-frame clones alone and is incomplete. This repertoire shows about 32,000 clones, approximately 94% found once; its top ten account for around 8.5%. Unsorted cryopreserved PBMC were sequenced, averaging around 100,000 T cells per clinical donor. As regards this clone: Antigen: not known.

This CDR3 has 14 amino acids. Trimming took 4 bases from V and 4 from J, leaving 16 bases between them. Germline V lookup: CDR1 SQVTM, CDR2 ANQGSEA. Sequenced input: PBMCs. The chain links TRBV29-1 to TRBJ2-5; tentative D call: TRBD1 (5 bases). The receptor was derived from a donor between 10 and 35 years old with latent tuberculosis or without tuberculosis infection. In DNA form, the CDR3 reads TGCAGCGTTGGACAGAGCCCACCCGGAGAGACCCAGTACTTC. Translated: CSVGQSPPGETQYF.